Presented here are 11 T cell receptor beta chains from one specimen sequenced in a study of blood T cell repertoires in COVID-19. The protocol was immunoSEQ multiplex PCR, while the TCRdb copy is restricted to in-frame clones and leaves out a portion. The sample contains 150,000 to 200,000 clones, around 80% of which appear only once. Sequences were obtained from peripheral blood. The source of these receptors is a man aged 55 to 70 with active or convalescent COVID-19.

This clone has more than one count but fewer than ten. The V and J genes are TRBV4-2 and TRBJ2-1, with 9 bases matching TRBD2. The V and J ends lost 3 bases and 4 bases, in that order; junction bases with no gene match: 7. The germline CDR1 and CDR2 sequences are LGHNA and YNFKEQ. The CDR3 is made up of 16 amino acids. The CDR3 is CASSHSSSGVYNEQFF. The CDR3 DNA follows: TGTGCCAGCAGCCACTCATCTAGCGGGGTATACAATGAGCAGTTCTTC.

This clone has a single count. Other DNA sequences within the sample encode an identical CDR3. The genes are TRBV10-3 and TRBJ2-1; 12 bases line up with TRBD2. There are 15 residues in the CDR3. Germline values: CDR1 ENHRY, CDR2 SYGVKD. The V and J ends lost 6 bases and 0 bases, in that order; junction bases with no gene match: 0. The CDR3 spells CAIRTSGSSYNEQFF. The CDR3 DNA reads TGTGCCATCAGGACTAGCGGGAGCTCCTACAATGAGCAGTTCTTC.

CDR3 amino acids: CASSSLGQGNSPLHF. CDR3 bases: TGTGCCAGCAGTTCTTTGGGACAGGGTAATTCACCCCTCCACTTT. This rearrangement joins TRBV14 to TRBJ1-6; 9 bases fit TRBD1. V shed 6 bases, J shed 6 bases, and the junction held 6 bases outside the gene matches. From germline, CDR1 is SGHDN and CDR2 FVKESK. The CDR3 runs 15 residues.

The chain uses TRBV6-6 and TRBJ2-1; D uncertain. Per germline, CDR1 MNHNY and CDR2 SVGAGI (reference sequence). V was trimmed by 7 bases and J by 5 bases, leaving 21 bases between them. The CDR3 contains 16 residues. In nucleotides, the CDR3 is TGTGCCAGCACCCCTCCGCAAGTTAAGTCGGACAATGAGCAGTTCTTC. Protein: CASTPPQVKSDNEQFF.

The rearrangement joins TRBV6-1 to TRBJ2-3; possible D gene TRBD2, 7 bases. This CDR3 spans 14 amino acids. Germline CDR1 reads MNHNS; CDR2 reads SASEGT. V lost 6 bases and J 6 bases, leaving 16 bases between the germline ends. CDR3 bases: TGTGCCAGCAGGGGATGGGAGGGGGGGGATACGCAGTATTTT. Its translation: CASRGWEGGDTQYF.

This clone showed up just once. This sequence joins TRBV2 and TRBJ1-6, with 7 bases matching TRBD1. This CDR3 has 14 residues. The germline V gene encodes CDR1 SNHLY and CDR2 FYNNEI. V shed 4 bases and J 7 bases; nucleotides not matched to a gene: 4. CDR3 DNA: TGTGCCAGCAGTGTAGGGACAGAGAATTCACCCCTCCACTTT. Translated: CASSVGTENSPLHF.

This clone was counted a single time. This sequence joins TRBV11-2 and TRBJ2-7, with unresolved D. This CDR3 is built from 14 residues. CDR1 and CDR2 (germline): SGHAT, FQNNGV. Deletions cut 1 base from V and 6 bases from J, with 13 bases between. As DNA, the CDR3 is TGTGCCAGCAGCTTAGGAATTCTCTACGGCGAGCAGTACTTC. The encoded protein is CASSLGILYGEQYF.

With regard to this clone: Other nucleotide sequences in the sample specify the same CDR3. The chain carries TRBV5-1 and TRBJ1-4; 8 nucleotides align to TRBD1. The V gene's germline CDR1 is SGHRS and CDR2 YFSETQ. V dropped 2 bases and J dropped 7; count of bases not matched to a gene: 4. This CDR3 is built from 14 residues. The CDR3 sequence is CASSFGQGGEKLFF. The CDR3 nucleotides are TGCGCCAGCAGCTTCGGACAGGGAGGTGAAAAACTGTTTTTT.

This sequence joins TRBV2 and TRBJ1-1, with TRBD1 identical over 7 bases. The CDR3 sequence is 12 residues long. Trimming removed 5 bases from V and 6 bases from J; junction bases left unmatched: 3. Germline lookup yields CDR1 SNHLY and CDR2 FYNNEI. CDR3 region: CASSLGTAEAFF. CDR3 sequence (DNA): TGTGCCAGCAGTTTAGGGACAGCTGAAGCTTTCTTT.

This rearrangement joins TRBV19 to TRBJ2-3, with 7 positions matching TRBD1. Trimming removed 5 bases from V and 0 bases from J; junction bases left unmatched: 5. The length of the CDR3 is 15 residues. CDR1 LNHDA and CDR2 SQIVND come from the germline V gene (reference sequence). The CDR3 nucleotides are TGTGCCAGTAGTGCAGGGGGATCAAGCACAGATACGCAGTATTTT. Translated: CASSAGGSSTDTQYF.

The gene calls are TRBV4-1 and TRBJ2-1; 7 bases are a match to TRBD2. Germline trimming cut 2 bases from V and 7 bases from J; bases unmatched to any gene: 11. Germline V gives CDR1 MGHRA, CDR2 YSYEKL. The CDR3 is 16 amino acids. CDR3 nucleotides: TGCGCCAGCAGCCAACCCCGGGCAGCGGGAAGAAATGAGCAGTTCTTC. Its protein product is CASSQPRAAGRNEQFF.